Presented here are 8 T cell receptor beta chains from one specimen sequenced in a study of OX40 agonist ivuxolimab in advanced cancers. Clones were read by immunoSEQ multiplex PCR, and TCRdb kept only the in-frame ones, dropping some. Of 71,000 or so clones detected, about nine tenths appear once; the ten largest clones hold over 0.6%. This specimen was CD4+ or CD8+ T cells sorted from blood, taken in a trial of the OX40 agonist ivuxolimab. The origin of the receptors is an adult with an advanced solid tumor such as melanoma, head and neck, liver or kidney cancer.

The rearrangement uses TRBV5-1 and TRBJ1-1; maybe TRBD1 (5 bases). The V end lost 4 bases, the J end lost 3 bases, and 13 bases lay between the germline ends. CDR3 length: 14 residues. Germline assignment: CDR1 SGHRS and CDR2 YFSETQ. The CDR3 protein is CASSGGRMDTEAFF. CDR3 in DNA: TGCGCCAGCAGCGGGGGACGGATGGACACTGAAGCTTTCTTT.

In regard to this clone: Other DNA sequences of this sample code for an identical CDR3. The V gene is TRBV28, the J gene TRBJ1-5; D is uncertain. CDR1 is MDHEN and CDR2 is SYDVKM in the germline V gene. The V end was cut by 2 bases, the J end by 1 base, with 6 bases between. The CDR3 consists of 14 residues. The CDR3 spells CASSLGGSNQPQHF. CDR3 DNA sequence: TGTGCCAGCAGTTTAGGAGGGAGCAATCAGCCCCAGCATTTT.

This clone showed up just once. The chain couples TRBV9 to TRBJ2-2; the D is unclear. There are 13 residues in the CDR3. V lost 2 bases to trimming and J lost 7 bases, with 9 bases between them. Per the germline V gene, CDR1 is SGDLS and CDR2 is YYNGEE. The CDR3, as DNA: TGTGCCAGCAGCGTTCAGATGGACGGGGAGCTGTTTTTT. Residues: CASSVQMDGELFF. Looking up the rest from reference TRBV9 and TRBJ2-2 gives the full variable domain: DSGVTQTPKHLITATGQRVTLRCSPRSGDLSVYWYQQSLDQGLQFLIQYYNGEERAKGNILERFSAQQFPDLHSELNLSSLELGDSALYFCASSVQMDGELFFGEGSRLTVL.

The rearrangement joins TRBV29-1 to TRBJ2-3; 11 nucleotides match TRBD2. The ends lost 7 bases at V and 1 base at J; junction bases unmatched: 4. Per germline, CDR1 SQVTM and CDR2 ANQGSEA. The CDR3 sequence is 14 residues long. The chain's CDR3 is CSAGTSGGTDTQYF. The CDR3, as DNA: TGCAGCGCCGGGACTAGCGGCGGCACAGATACGCAGTATTTT.

V and J are TRBV5-1 and TRBJ2-6; D uncertain. The CDR3 sequence is 17 residues long. Germline lookup yields CDR1 SGHRS and CDR2 YFSETQ. The V gene lost 2 bases and the J gene lost 0 bases, with 12 bases spanning the gap. The CDR3 nucleotides are TGCGCCAGCAGCTTAACCCACGGGTACTCTGGGGCCAACGTCCTGACTTTC. Its protein is CASSLTHGYSGANVLTF.

This clone was detected a few times. V gene TRBV12-5 combines with J gene TRBJ2-7, with D unclear. Germline assignment: CDR1 LGHNT and CDR2 FRNRAP. V was clipped by 5 bases and J by 6 bases, with 14 bases between them. This CDR3 region has 13 residues. CDR3 in amino acids: CASGHGGQAEQYF. The DNA for the CDR3 is TGTGCTAGTGGTCACGGTGGCCAGGCCGAGCAGTACTTC.

V usage is TRBV19 and J usage is TRBJ1-4; 9 bases line up with TRBD1. CDR1 and CDR2 (germline): LNHDA, SQIVND (reference sequence). The CDR3 spans 13 residues. V shed 4 bases and J 8 bases; nucleotides not matched to a gene: 2. As DNA, the CDR3 is TGTGCCAGTAGTAGGACAGGGGCCGAAAAACTGTTTTTT. Protein product: CASSRTGAEKLFF.

The chain joins TRBV7-3 to TRBJ2-7, with TRBD2 matching 11 bases. The V gene's germline CDR1 is SGHTA and CDR2 FQGTGA. The CDR3 covers 13 residues. V lost 5 bases, J lost 3 bases, and 0 bases stayed unmatched. CDR3 loop: CASSLAGGYEQYF. The CDR3 DNA is TGTGCCAGCAGCCTAGCGGGGGGCTACGAGCAGTACTTC.